This section outlines one T cell receptor beta chain sequence together with its context. The antigen is undetermined. This sample stems from a study of beta chain features in type 1 diabetes. General observations from the study: Whether HLA type influences TCRB rearrangement remained unresolved here.

Every bit of the isolated RNA underwent reverse transcription, so sequencing read expressed TCRB transcripts. Some clones are missing from TCRdb's copy, which holds only in-frame ones; the method was immunoSEQ multiplex PCR. The profile shows 900,000 or so clones, 17% of them singletons. The clonotype originates from a woman between 18 and 29 years old in good health. The source material was naive CD4+ T cells from blood.

Here the CDR3 DNA reads TGTGCCATCTGTGGCAGCCAAGTCCCCACCTACGAGCAGTACTTC. It is translated as CAICGSQVPTYEQYF. V gene TRBV10-3 combines with J gene TRBJ2-7; D unclear. Per germline, CDR1 ENHRY and CDR2 SYGVKD. The CDR3 length is 15 residues. The germline V and J ends were trimmed by 8 bases and 2 bases, with 19 bases remaining between them.